The 24 T cell receptor beta chains listed next were all sequenced from one sample in a study of T cells in localized non-small cell lung cancer. Profiling relied on immunoSEQ multiplex PCR, and the TCRdb table lists in-frame clones only, not all of them. Here the sample spans around 26,000 clones, 85% to 95% being singletons. The input for sequencing was peripheral blood, taken before any cancer treatment. These receptors originate from a female donor aged 60 or older with stage II squamous cell lung carcinoma.

The chain links TRBV5-1 to TRBJ2-5; 9 bases agree with TRBD1. The DNA matches TRBJ2-7 better at its end, which makes the J call doubtful. This CDR3 region has 14 residues. Germline assignment: CDR1 SGHRS and CDR2 YFSETQ. This CDR3 is CASSPDRGYYEQYF. The CDR3 DNA sequence: TGCGCCAGCAGCCCGGACAGGGGATACTACGAGCAGTACTTC.

The chain is built from TRBV30 and TRBJ2-2; 7 nucleotides line up with TRBD2. The germline gives CDR1 GTSNPN, CDR2 SVGIG (reference sequence). Losses at the gene ends were 0 bases for V and 0 bases for J; bases not matched to a gene: 10. This CDR3 comprises 18 residues. The CDR3 DNA is TGTGCCTGGAGTGTAAGAGTTAGCGGGCCCCCGAACACCGGGGAGCTGTTTTTT. Its protein product is CAWSVRVSGPPNTGELFF.

This sequence joins TRBV18 and TRBJ2-1; no reliable D call. Trimming shortened V by 6 bases and J by 6 bases, and 9 bases separated the two germline ends. Germline V gene data show CDR1 as KGHSH and CDR2 as LQKENI. This CDR3 has 12 amino acids. CDR3 bases: TGTGCCAGCTCCCCAAGGACCAATGAGCAGTTCTTC. This codes for CASSPRTNEQFF.

This chain connects TRBV20-1 to TRBJ2-7; D is unresolved. Between the trimmed V and J ends, which lost 1 base and 7 bases, there was a span of 8 bases. The CDR3 runs 11 residues. Germline V gene sequence: CDR1 DFQATT, CDR2 SNEGSKA (reference sequence). The CDR3 DNA follows: TGCAGTGCTAGAGTTAACCGGGAGCAGTACTTC. It codes for CSARVNREQYF.

V and J are TRBV12-2 and TRBJ1-1. TRBV12-2 is labeled a pseudogene. The length of the CDR3 is 14 residues. This CDR3 is CASRLARRATEAFF. CDR3 nucleotides: TGTGCAAGTCGCTTAGCGAGGAGGGCCACTGAAGCTTTCTTT.

The chain combines TRBV5-4 with TRBJ1-1; perhaps TRBD1 as D (6 bases). Deletions cut 4 bases from V and 0 bases from J, with 13 bases between. This CDR3 comprises 15 residues. Germline assignment: CDR1 SGHNT and CDR2 YYREEE (reference sequence). As DNA, the CDR3 is TGTGCCAGCAGCACCGGGGGGGGGCTGAACACTGAAGCTTTCTTT. As protein: CASSTGGGLNTEAFF.

The CDR3 region has the DNA TGCGCCAGCAGTGAATTTTCCAGCGGAGGCTCCTACAATGAGCAGTTCTTC. It translates to CASSEFSSGGSYNEQFF. The genes are TRBV10-1 and TRBJ2-1; tentatively, D is TRBD2 (5 bases). Trimming shortened V by 3 bases and J by 0 bases, and 15 bases separated the two germline ends. Germline assignment: CDR1 WNHNN and CDR2 SYGVQD (reference sequence). The CDR3 extends over 17 amino acids.

This clone was counted between two and nine times. The chain joins TRBV19 to TRBJ2-3; tentative D call: TRBD1 (5 bases). With 5 bases removed from V and 2 bases from J, the gap between germline ends came to 11 bases. CDR1 and CDR2 from the germline V gene are LNHDA and SQIVND (reference sequence). The CDR3 is made up of 14 amino acids. The CDR3 loop is CASSRAGLTDTQYF. The DNA of the CDR3 is TGTGCCAGTAGTCGGGCAGGGCTCACAGATACGCAGTATTTT.

The rearrangement joins TRBV5-1 to TRBJ2-3, with 8 bases lining up with TRBD2. V was pared by 2 bases and J by 1 base, with 3 bases of the junction left unmatched. The CDR3 extends over 15 amino acids. The germline V gene encodes CDR1 SGHRS and CDR2 YFSETQ. CDR3 loop: CASSFGGARTDTQYF. CDR3 DNA: TGCGCCAGCAGCTTCGGGGGGGCGCGCACAGATACGCAGTATTTT.

The chain carries TRBV6-5 and TRBJ1-4, with a tentative D call TRBD1 (5 bases). V was shortened by 6 bases and J by 8 bases, with 16 bases between the two germline ends. CDR1 is MNHEY and CDR2 is SVGAGI in the germline V gene. The CDR3 is 14 amino acids. The DNA of the CDR3 is TGTGCCAGCAGCCCCAGGGAATTGGGCGAAAAACTGTTTTTT. Protein: CASSPRELGEKLFF.

The gene calls are TRBV27 and TRBJ2-1; D might be TRBD1 (6 bases). V lost 2 bases to trimming and J lost 7 bases, with 15 bases between them. The CDR3 loop spans 15 amino acids. CDR1 MNHEY and CDR2 SMNVEV come from the germline V gene (reference sequence). The CDR3 protein is CASSLQGPSWNEQFF. The CDR3 DNA follows: TGTGCCAGCAGTTTACAGGGGCCTTCTTGGAATGAGCAGTTCTTC.

In its sample, this clone was seen once. This rearrangement joins TRBV28 to TRBJ1-5; 8 nucleotides agree with TRBD1. The CDR3 runs to 16 residues. Germline V gene data show CDR1 as MDHEN and CDR2 as SYDVKM. The J segment lost 2 bases and the V segment lost 5 bases, leaving 8 bases of the junction unmatched. The CDR3 DNA follows: TGTGCCAGCAGTCACCGGACAGGGAGACGCAATCAGCCCCAGCATTTT. It specifies CASSHRTGRRNQPQHF.

V gene TRBV2 combines with J gene TRBJ1-2; D ambiguous. Trimming took 6 bases from V and 6 from J, leaving 17 bases between them. Germline CDR1 reads SNHLY; CDR2 reads FYNNEI. This CDR3 comprises 14 residues. The CDR3 sequence is CASSGRRQLDGYTF. DNA of the CDR3: TGTGCCAGCAGCGGCCGTCGGCAGTTGGATGGCTACACCTTC.

This clone was detected once. This rearrangement joins TRBV7-9 to TRBJ2-1; no clear D gene. CDR3 size: 15 residues. Germline V lookup: CDR1 SEHNR, CDR2 FQNEAQ (reference sequence). Between the trimmed V and J ends, which lost 5 bases and 9 bases, there was a span of 20 bases. The CDR3 DNA follows: TGTGCCAGCAGCCCCCCGCGGACGGCCATCGGTGAGCAGTTCTTC. This translates into CASSPPRTAIGEQFF. The full variable domain, completed using reference TRBV7-9 and TRBJ2-1, is DTGVSQNPRHKITKRGQNVTFRCDPISEHNRLYWYRQTLGQGPEFLTYFQNEAQLEKSRLLSDRFSAERPKGSFSTLEIQRTEQGDSAMYLCASSPPRTAIGEQFFGPGTRLTVL.

This chain connects TRBV5-4 to TRBJ2-3, with 9 positions matching TRBD2. Germline V gene lookup returns CDR1 SGHNT and CDR2 YYREEE (reference sequence). The CDR3 has 13 residues. The trim removed 9 bases at V and 2 bases at J, leaving 4 bases unmatched. Here the CDR3 reads CATSGGPTDTQYF. As DNA, the CDR3 is TGTGCCACAAGCGGGGGGCCCACAGATACGCAGTATTTT.

This clone came up once. The rearrangement joins TRBV5-1 to TRBJ2-7, with 9 nucleotides matching TRBD1. This CDR3 region has 15 residues. The junction had 4 bases not matched to a gene; V was cut back by 0 bases and J by 3 bases. Germline CDR1 and CDR2: SGHRS and YFSETQ. CDR3 sequence: CASSLAGQGGYEQYF. In DNA form, the CDR3 reads TGCGCCAGCAGCTTGGCGGGACAGGGTGGCTACGAGCAGTACTTC.

This rearrangement joins TRBV7-2 to TRBJ2-1; D may be TRBD2 (5 bases). Germline V CDR1 and CDR2: SGHTA, FQGNSA. Trimming left V 1 base short and J 10 bases short, with 17 bases between. CDR3 length equals 15 residues. This chain's CDR3 is CASSLGRGSLGEQFF. DNA of the CDR3: TGTGCCAGCAGCTTAGGCCGTGGGAGCCTAGGGGAGCAGTTCTTC.

This clone was counted a few times. This chain joins TRBV2 and TRBJ2-5, with D unclear. Trimming cost V 3 bases and J 1 base, with 6 bases left between them. Germline assignment: CDR1 SNHLY and CDR2 FYNNEI. This CDR3 is built from 13 residues. The DNA of the CDR3 is TGTGCCAGCAGTGACAGGCCCCAAGAGACCCAGTACTTC. Amino acid sequence: CASSDRPQETQYF.

The genes are TRBV19 and TRBJ1-1; tentatively, D is TRBD1 (5 bases). V was cut by 4 bases and J by 10 bases, with 19 bases left in between. The germline gives CDR1 LNHDA, CDR2 SQIVND (reference sequence). This CDR3 contains 14 residues. CDR3 coding DNA: TGTGCCAGTAGTAACTCCCTTACCGGGGGTAGAGCTTTCTTT. This gives the protein CASSNSLTGGRAFF. The full variable domain, in which reference TRBV19 and TRBJ1-1 provide the parts outside the CDR3, is DGGITQSPKYLFRKEGQNVTLSCEQNLNHDAMYWYRQDPGQGLRLIYYSQIVNDFQKGDIAEGYSVSREKKESFPLTVTSAQKNPTAFYLCASSNSLTGGRAFFGQGTRLTVV.

The V and J genes are TRBV5-4 and TRBJ2-1; 11 bases line up with TRBD2. In germline, CDR1 is SGHNT, CDR2 YYREEE (reference sequence). V dropped 1 base and J dropped 7; count of bases not matched to a gene: 7. There are 16 residues in the CDR3. The CDR3 reads CASSLTSGSLLNEQFF. The CDR3, as DNA: TGTGCCAGCAGCTTGACTAGCGGGAGTCTTCTAAATGAGCAGTTCTTC.

The V gene is TRBV11-3, the J gene TRBJ2-1; D gene uncertain. Germline loops: CDR1 SGHNT, CDR2 YENEEA. Trimming pared 4 bases from V and 8 bases from J, leaving 12 bases between. The CDR3 consists of 13 residues. The CDR3 DNA reads TGTGCCAGCAGCTCGCAATCTGCCCATGAGCAGTTCTTC. Amino acids: CASSSQSAHEQFF.

The CDR3 DNA reads TGTGCCAGCAGTGAAGCCACCAGGCAGCCCCAGCATTTT. Translation gives CASSEATRQPQHF. V is TRBV6-1 and J is TRBJ1-5; unclear D gene. V gave up 0 bases and J gave up 7 bases, with 7 bases separating them. The CDR3 has 13 amino acids. Germline-derived CDR1 and CDR2 are MNHNS and SASEGT.

The chain couples TRBV29-1 to TRBJ2-7; 8 positions agree with TRBD1. This CDR3 contains 16 residues. V dropped 3 bases and J dropped 1; count of bases not matched to a gene: 11. Per germline, CDR1 SQVTM and CDR2 ANQGSEA. This CDR3 is CSVDRTGTGTSYEQYF. The DNA for the CDR3 is TGCAGCGTTGACCGGACAGGGACGGGCACATCCTACGAGCAGTACTTC.

The chain carries TRBV28 and TRBJ2-7, with TRBD2 matching 13 bases. The CDR3 is 13 amino acids. The J segment lost 6 bases and the V segment lost 10 bases, leaving 6 bases of the junction unmatched. Germline-derived CDR1 and CDR2 are MDHEN and SYDVKM. The CDR3 here is CATTSGGAGEQYF. CDR3 in DNA: TGTGCCACCACTAGCGGGGGGGCTGGCGAGCAGTACTTC.